This is a list of T cell receptor beta chains from one sample in a study of T cells after yellow fever vaccination. Via MiXCR, TCRdb re-called the 5' RACE reads, giving one row per CDR3 protein. Among some 560,000 distinct CDR3 sequences listed, less than 20% were seen once. The sample in question was PBMCs, obtained roughly 5 days after the first yellow fever vaccination. The origin of the receptors is a man aged 18 to 35 who received the YFV17D yellow fever vaccine. The CDR3 runs from the conserved cysteine through the conserved F or W. The D gene is left open where the match is weak. The size entry is marked missing in some rows and otherwise reads once, few, many or a size class.

J: TRBJ1-1
size: NA
D: NA
V: TRBV10-3
CDR3: CATLGETEAFF
DNA: TGTGCCACCCTCGGGGAAACTGAAGCTTTCTTT

J: TRBJ2-1
size: NA
D: NA
V: TRBV10-3
CDR3: CAISLDHLYREQFF
DNA: TGTGCCATCAGTTTGGACCACCTTTACCGTGAGCAGTTCTTC

J: TRBJ1-1
size: NA
D: NA
V: TRBV20-1
CDR3: CSARGAEAFF
DNA: TGCAGTGCTAGAGGGGCTGAAGCTTTCTTT

J: TRBJ2-3
size: few
D: TRBD1
V: TRBV7-2
CDR3: CASRLGTGMSTDTQYF
DNA: TGTGCCAGCAGACTCGGGACAGGGATGAGCACAGATACGCAGTATTTT

J: TRBJ2-3
size: few
D: NA
V: TRBV28
CDR3: CACIEGGVTDTQYF
DNA: TGTGCCTGCATCGAGGGCGGGGTCACAGATACGCAGTATTTT

J: TRBJ1-2
size: NA
D: TRBD1
V: TRBV7-9
CDR3: CASSPVGQDLWGYTF
DNA: TGTGCCAGCAGCCCGGTCGGACAGGACCTATGGGGCTACACCTTC

J: TRBJ1-2
size: NA
D: TRBD1
V: TRBV20-1
CDR3: CSAGTGHYGYTF
DNA: TGCAGTGCTGGGACAGGGCACTATGGCTACACCTTC

J: TRBJ2-5
size: few
D: NA
V: TRBV20-1
CDR3: CSANSISETQYF
DNA: TGCAGTGCTAACTCTATCTCAGAGACCCAGTACTTC

J: TRBJ2-5
size: NA
D: NA
V: TRBV4-2
CDR3: CASSQVGSGETQYF
DNA: TGTGCCAGCAGCCAAGTCGGGTCGGGGGAGACCCAGTACTTC

J: TRBJ1-2
size: NA
D: NA
V: TRBV7-2
CDR3: CASSSGGAISNGYTF
DNA: TGTGCCAGCAGCTCCGGGGGGGCCATCAGTAATGGCTACACCTTC

J: TRBJ1-2
size: NA
D: NA
V: TRBV4-3
CDR3: CASSPYGEGKGYGYTF
DNA: TGCGCCAGCAGCCCCTATGGGGAGGGGAAGGGCTATGGCTACACCTTC

J: TRBJ2-1
size: few
D: NA
V: TRBV27
CDR3: CASSLETPAYNEQFF
DNA: TGTGCCAGCAGTTTAGAGACACCCGCGTACAATGAGCAGTTCTTC

J: TRBJ1-2
size: NA
D: NA
V: TRBV7-9
CDR3: CASSPPRGGPYGYTF
DNA: TGTGCCAGCAGCCCCCCACGGGGCGGCCCATATGGCTACACCTTC

J: TRBJ1-2
size: few
D: NA
V: TRBV2
CDR3: CASSEPVQGRRLSDYGYTF
DNA: TGTGCCAGCAGTGAACCCGTGCAGGGTCGTCGTTTATCTGACTATGGCTACACCTTC

J: TRBJ1-2
size: many
D: NA
V: TRBV2
CDR3: CASTLRRDTGYTF
DNA: TGTGCCAGCACCTTGCGAAGGGATACGGGCTACACCTTC

J: TRBJ1-5
size: NA
D: NA
V: TRBV6-1
CDR3: CASSARVDNQPQHF
DNA: TGTGCCAGCAGTGCCAGGGTCGACAATCAGCCCCAGCATTTT

J: TRBJ2-5
size: NA
D: TRBD2
V: TRBV6-1
CDR3: CASSGLAGGLQETQYF
DNA: TGTGCCAGCAGTGGACTAGCGGGGGGCCTACAAGAGACCCAGTACTTC

J: TRBJ2-5
size: NA
D: NA
V: TRBV7-2
CDR3: CASSRNGLSQETQYF
DNA: TGTGCCAGCAGCCGGAACGGACTGAGCCAAGAGACCCAGTACTTC

J: TRBJ2-1
size: few
D: NA
V: TRBV7-2
CDR3: CASTDSGDEQFF
DNA: TGTGCCAGCACGGACTCAGGGGATGAGCAGTTCTTC

J: TRBJ2-5
size: NA
D: NA
V: TRBV9
CDR3: CASSFAGRIQETQYF
DNA: TGTGCCAGCAGCTTTGCGGGGCGGATACAAGAGACCCAGTACTTC

J: TRBJ2-4
size: few
D: TRBD2
V: TRBV2
CDR3: CASRTFGTSDPKNIQYF
DNA: TGTGCCAGCAGGACCTTCGGGACTAGTGATCCCAAAAACATTCAGTACTTC

J: TRBJ2-7
size: few
D: TRBD2
V: TRBV7-7
CDR3: CASSLFGGDSYEQYF
DNA: TGTGCCAGCAGCTTGTTCGGGGGGGATTCCTACGAGCAGTACTTC

J: TRBJ1-5
size: few
D: NA
V: TRBV5-1
CDR3: CANLPRGNQPQHF
DNA: TGCGCCAACCTCCCCCGGGGAAATCAGCCCCAGCATTTT

J: TRBJ1-6
size: few
D: NA
V: TRBV27
CDR3: CASSFGLGDSPLHF
DNA: TGTGCCAGCAGTTTTGGTCTTGGGGATTCACCCCTCCACTTT

J: TRBJ2-1
size: few
D: NA
V: TRBV4-2
CDR3: CASSPETRSLNF
DNA: TGTGCCAGCAGCCCCGAGACTAGGAGCCTCAACTTC

J: TRBJ2-3
size: NA
D: TRBD2
V: TRBV3-1
CDR3: CASSKAPGTSGSLDTDTQYF
DNA: TGTGCCAGCAGCAAGGCCCCCGGGACTAGCGGAAGTCTTGACACAGATACGCAGTATTTT

J: TRBJ2-7
size: NA
D: NA
V: TRBV9
CDR3: CASSVSGQGYEQYF
DNA: TGTGCCAGCAGCGTATCAGGCCAAGGCTACGAGCAGTACTTC

J: TRBJ2-1
size: many
D: NA
V: TRBV10-3
CDR3: CAISDLGTLGNEQFF
DNA: TGTGCCATCAGTGATCTCGGGACCTTAGGCAATGAGCAGTTCTTC

J: TRBJ2-5
size: few
D: NA
V: TRBV19
CDR3: CASSIVQNQETQYF
DNA: TGTGCCAGTAGTATAGTGCAGAACCAAGAGACCCAGTACTTC

J: TRBJ2-7
size: NA
D: NA
V: TRBV20-1
CDR3: CSARVIKSGSYEQYF
DNA: TGCAGTGCTAGAGTTATAAAATCTGGAAGTTACGAGCAGTACTTC

J: TRBJ1-1
size: many
D: NA
V: TRBV5-1
CDR3: CASSLDSMNTEAFF
DNA: TGCGCCAGCAGCTTGGACAGTATGAACACTGAAGCTTTCTTT

J: TRBJ2-1
size: few
D: TRBD2
V: TRBV5-1
CDR3: CASSRPGLNNEQFF
DNA: TGCGCCAGCAGCCGACCGGGACTAAACAATGAGCAGTTCTTC

J: TRBJ2-1
size: few
D: NA
V: TRBV29-1
CDR3: CSGGDYNEQFF
DNA: TGCTCCGGGGGAGATTACAATGAGCAGTTCTTC

J: TRBJ2-2
size: NA
D: NA
V: TRBV5-5
CDR3: CASSPTAYTGELFF
DNA: TGTGCCAGCAGCCCGACGGCCTACACCGGGGAGCTGTTTTTT

J: TRBJ2-5
size: many
D: NA
V: TRBV11-1
CDR3: CASSLALGYETQYF
DNA: TGTGCCAGCAGCTTAGCCCTAGGGTACGAGACCCAGTACTTC

J: TRBJ2-2
size: NA
D: TRBD1
V: TRBV5-5
CDR3: CASSLLRRGRTGELFF
DNA: TGTGCCAGCAGCTTGTTGCGCAGGGGGCGGACCGGGGAGCTGTTTTTT